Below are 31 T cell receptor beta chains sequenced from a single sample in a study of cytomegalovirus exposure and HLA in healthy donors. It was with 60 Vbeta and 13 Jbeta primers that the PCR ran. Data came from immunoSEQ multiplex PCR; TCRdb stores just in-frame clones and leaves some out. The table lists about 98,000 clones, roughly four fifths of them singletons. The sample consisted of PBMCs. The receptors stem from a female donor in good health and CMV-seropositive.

The DNA of the CDR3 is TGTGCCAGCAGCTTGGGACTCGGCGAGCAGTACTTC. Its protein is CASSLGLGEQYF. This rearrangement joins TRBV11-2 to TRBJ2-7; a weak D match, TRBD2 (6 bases). Germline V gene lookup returns CDR1 SGHAT and CDR2 FQNNGV. The V end lost 3 bases, the J end lost 6 bases, and 9 bases lay between the germline ends. There are 12 residues in the CDR3.

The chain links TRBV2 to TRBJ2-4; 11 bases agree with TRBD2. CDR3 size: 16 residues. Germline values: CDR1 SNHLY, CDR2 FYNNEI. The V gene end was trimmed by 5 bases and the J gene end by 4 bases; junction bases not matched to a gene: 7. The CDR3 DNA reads TGTGCCAGCAGTCAAACCCGGACTAGCGGGAAAAACATTCAGTACTTC. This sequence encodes CASSQTRTSGKNIQYF.

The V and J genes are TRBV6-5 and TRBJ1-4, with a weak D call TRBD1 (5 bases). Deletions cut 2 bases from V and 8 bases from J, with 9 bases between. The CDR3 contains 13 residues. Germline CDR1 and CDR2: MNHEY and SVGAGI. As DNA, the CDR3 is TGTGCCAGCAGTTACGGAGGGGAGGAAAAACTGTTTTTT. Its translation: CASSYGGEEKLFF.

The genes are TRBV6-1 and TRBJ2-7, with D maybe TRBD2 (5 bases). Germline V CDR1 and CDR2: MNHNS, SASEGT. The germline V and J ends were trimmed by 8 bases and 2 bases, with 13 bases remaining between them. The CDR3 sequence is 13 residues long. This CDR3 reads CASGSRLAYEQYF. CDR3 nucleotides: TGTGCCAGCGGGAGCAGGCTAGCCTACGAGCAGTACTTC.

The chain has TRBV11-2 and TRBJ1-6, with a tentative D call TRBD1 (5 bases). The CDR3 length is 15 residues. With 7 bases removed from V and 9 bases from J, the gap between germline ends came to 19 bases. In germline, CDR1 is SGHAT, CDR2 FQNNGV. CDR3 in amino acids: CASTQMEGRRSPLHF. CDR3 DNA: TGTGCCAGCACCCAGATGGAGGGGAGACGTTCACCCCTCCACTTT.

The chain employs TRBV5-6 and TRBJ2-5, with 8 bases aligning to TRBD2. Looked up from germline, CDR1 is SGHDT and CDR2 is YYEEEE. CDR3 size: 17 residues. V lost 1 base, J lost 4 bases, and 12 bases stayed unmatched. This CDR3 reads CASSLYFLREAGETQYF. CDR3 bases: TGTGCCAGCAGCTTGTATTTCTTGCGGGAGGCCGGAGAGACCCAGTACTTC.

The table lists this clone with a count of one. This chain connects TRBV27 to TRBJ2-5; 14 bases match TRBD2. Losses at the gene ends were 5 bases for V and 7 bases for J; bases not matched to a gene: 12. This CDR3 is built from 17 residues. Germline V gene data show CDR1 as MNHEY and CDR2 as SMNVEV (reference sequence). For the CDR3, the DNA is TGTGCCAGCAGTATCGGGACTAGCGGGGGCCCCCGCGGGACCCAGTACTTC. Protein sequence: CASSIGTSGGPRGTQYF.

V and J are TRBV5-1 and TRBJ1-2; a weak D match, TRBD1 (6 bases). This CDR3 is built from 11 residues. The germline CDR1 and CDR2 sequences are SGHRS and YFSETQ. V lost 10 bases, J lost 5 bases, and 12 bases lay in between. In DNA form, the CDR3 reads TGCGCCCCAGGGGTAAGTTATGGCTACACCTTC. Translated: CAPGVSYGYTF.

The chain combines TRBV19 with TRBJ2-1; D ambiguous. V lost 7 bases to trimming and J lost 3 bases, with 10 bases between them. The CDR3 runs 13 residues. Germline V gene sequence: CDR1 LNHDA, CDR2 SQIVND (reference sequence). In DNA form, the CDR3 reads TGTGCCAGTATTGAGTCGGTCTACAATGAGCAGTTCTTC. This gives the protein CASIESVYNEQFF. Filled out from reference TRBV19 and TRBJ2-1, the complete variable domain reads DGGITQSPKYLFRKEGQNVTLSCEQNLNHDAMYWYRQDPGQGLRLIYYSQIVNDFQKGDIAEGYSVSREKKESFPLTVTSAQKNPTAFYLCASIESVYNEQFFGPGTRLTVL.

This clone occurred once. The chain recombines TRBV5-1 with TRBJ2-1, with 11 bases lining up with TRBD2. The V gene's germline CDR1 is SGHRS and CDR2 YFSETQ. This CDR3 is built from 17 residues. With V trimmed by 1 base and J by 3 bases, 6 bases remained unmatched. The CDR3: CASSLNPGTSGYNEQFF. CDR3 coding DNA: TGCGCCAGCAGCTTGAACCCCGGGACTAGCGGCTACAATGAGCAGTTCTTC.

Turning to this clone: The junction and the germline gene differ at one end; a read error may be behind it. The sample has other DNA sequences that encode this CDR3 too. The CDR3, as DNA: TGCGCCAGCAGCACCGGACAGCAACTTATCTACCCAGACACGCAGTATTTT. It encodes CASSTGQQLIYPDTQYF. The V and J genes are TRBV5-1 and TRBJ2-3; weak D call: TRBD1 (6 bases). This CDR3 contains 17 residues. The germline V gene encodes CDR1 SGHRS and CDR2 YFSETQ.

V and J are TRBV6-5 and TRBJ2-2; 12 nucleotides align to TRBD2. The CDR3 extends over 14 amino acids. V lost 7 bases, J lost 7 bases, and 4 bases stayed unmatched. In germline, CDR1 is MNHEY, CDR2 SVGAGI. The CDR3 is CASKLAGGFGELFF. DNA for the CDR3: TGTGCCAGCAAGCTAGCGGGAGGGTTCGGGGAGCTGTTTTTT.

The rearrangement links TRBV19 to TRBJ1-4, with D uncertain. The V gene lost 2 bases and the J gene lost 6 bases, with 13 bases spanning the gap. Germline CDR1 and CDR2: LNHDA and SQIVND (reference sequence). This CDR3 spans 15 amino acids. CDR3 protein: CASSIQDTWDEKLFF. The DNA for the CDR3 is TGTGCCAGTAGTATACAGGATACTTGGGATGAAAAACTGTTTTTT.

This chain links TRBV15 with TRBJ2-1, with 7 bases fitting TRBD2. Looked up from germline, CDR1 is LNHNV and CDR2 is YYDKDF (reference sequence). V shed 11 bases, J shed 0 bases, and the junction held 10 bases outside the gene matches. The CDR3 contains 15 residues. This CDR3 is CASRGGRSSYNEQFF. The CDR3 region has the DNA TGTGCCTCTAGGGGAGGGAGGAGCTCCTACAATGAGCAGTTCTTC.

CDR3 amino acids: CSVEDRRGNMNTEAFF. CDR3 in DNA: TGCAGCGTTGAAGATCGTAGGGGGAACATGAACACTGAAGCTTTCTTT. The rearrangement joins TRBV29-1 to TRBJ1-1; D perhaps matches TRBD1 (6 bases). The CDR3 runs 16 residues. Trimming removed 0 bases from V and 0 bases from J, with 14 bases in between. Per the germline V gene, CDR1 is SQVTM and CDR2 is ANQGSEA.

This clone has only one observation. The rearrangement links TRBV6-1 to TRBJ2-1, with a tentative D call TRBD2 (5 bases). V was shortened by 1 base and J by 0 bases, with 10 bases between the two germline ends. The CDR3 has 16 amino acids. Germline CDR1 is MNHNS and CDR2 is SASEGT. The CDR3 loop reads CASSEVRGSSYNEQFF. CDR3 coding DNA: TGTGCCAGCAGTGAAGTACGGGGTAGCTCCTACAATGAGCAGTTCTTC.

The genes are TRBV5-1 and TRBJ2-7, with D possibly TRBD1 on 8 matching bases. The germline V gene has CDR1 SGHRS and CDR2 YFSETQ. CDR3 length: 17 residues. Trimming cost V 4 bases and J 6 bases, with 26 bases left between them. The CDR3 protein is CASSAQGGERGGIEQYF. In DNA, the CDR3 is TGCGCCAGCAGCGCACAGGGGGGAGAGCGGGGAGGAATCGAGCAGTACTTC.

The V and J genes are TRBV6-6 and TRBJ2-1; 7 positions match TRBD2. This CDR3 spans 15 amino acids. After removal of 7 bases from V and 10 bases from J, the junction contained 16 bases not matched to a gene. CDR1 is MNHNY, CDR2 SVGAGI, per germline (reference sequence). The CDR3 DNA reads TGTGCCAGCATGGTTGGCGGGAGTAGGGGTGCCGAGCAGTTCTTC. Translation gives CASMVGGSRGAEQFF.

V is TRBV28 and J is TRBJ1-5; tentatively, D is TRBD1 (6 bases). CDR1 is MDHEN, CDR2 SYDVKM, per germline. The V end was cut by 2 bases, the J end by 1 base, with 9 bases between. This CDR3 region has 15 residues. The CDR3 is CASSLRGASNQPQHF. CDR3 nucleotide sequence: TGTGCCAGCAGTTTACGGGGGGCAAGCAATCAGCCCCAGCATTTT.

This chain's CDR3 is CASSPGGLAGAFNEQFF. CDR3 coding DNA: TGTGCCAGCAGCCCAGGGGGGCTAGCGGGAGCGTTCAATGAGCAGTTCTTC. This rearrangement joins TRBV7-9 to TRBJ2-1, with 10 bases that match TRBD2. CDR3 length: 17 amino acids. Germline CDR1 SEHNR, CDR2 FQNEAQ (reference sequence). With V trimmed by 5 bases and J by 6 bases, 13 bases remained unmatched.

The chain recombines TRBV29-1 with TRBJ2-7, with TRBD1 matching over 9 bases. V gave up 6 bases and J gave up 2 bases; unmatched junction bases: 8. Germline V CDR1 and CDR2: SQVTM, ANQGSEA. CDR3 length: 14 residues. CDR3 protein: CSVYSGQGTYEQYF. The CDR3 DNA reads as TGCAGCGTGTACTCCGGACAGGGGACCTACGAGCAGTACTTC.

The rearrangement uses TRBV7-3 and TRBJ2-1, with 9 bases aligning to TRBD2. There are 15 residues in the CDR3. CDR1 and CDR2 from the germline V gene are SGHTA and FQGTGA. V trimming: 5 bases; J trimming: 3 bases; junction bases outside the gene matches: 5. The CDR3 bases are TGTGCCAGCAGCCCATCGACTAGCGGCTACAATGAGCAGTTCTTC. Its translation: CASSPSTSGYNEQFF.

For the CDR3, the DNA is TGTGCCAGCAGTGGGACTATTATGGGTGAGCAGTACTTC. Its protein product is CASSGTIMGEQYF. The chain recombines TRBV6-5 with TRBJ2-5, with 7 bases lining up with TRBD2. With V trimmed by 5 bases and J by 11 bases, 11 bases remained unmatched. The CDR3 has 13 residues. Germline V lookup: CDR1 MNHEY, CDR2 SVGAGI.

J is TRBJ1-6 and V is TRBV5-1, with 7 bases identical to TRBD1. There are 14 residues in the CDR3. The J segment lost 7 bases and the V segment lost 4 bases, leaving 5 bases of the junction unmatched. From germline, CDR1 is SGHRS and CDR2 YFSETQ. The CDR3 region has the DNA TGCGCCAGCAGCATAGGGACAGAGAATTCACCCCTCCACTTT. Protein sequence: CASSIGTENSPLHF.

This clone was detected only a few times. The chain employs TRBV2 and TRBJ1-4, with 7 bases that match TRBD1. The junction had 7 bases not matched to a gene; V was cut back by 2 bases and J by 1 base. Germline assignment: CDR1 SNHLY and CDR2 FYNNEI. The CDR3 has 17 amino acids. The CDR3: CASSEPYQGVTNEKLFF. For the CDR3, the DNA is TGTGCCAGCAGTGAACCATATCAGGGGGTAACTAATGAAAAACTGTTTTTT.

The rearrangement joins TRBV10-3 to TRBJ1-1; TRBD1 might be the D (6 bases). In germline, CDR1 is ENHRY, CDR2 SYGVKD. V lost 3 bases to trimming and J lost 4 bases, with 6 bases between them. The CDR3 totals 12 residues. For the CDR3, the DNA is TGTGCCATCAGTGAAGGGGGCACTGAAGCTTTCTTT. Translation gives CAISEGGTEAFF.

For the CDR3, the DNA is TGTGCCAGCAGCTCTCTTAATCAGCCCCAGCATTTT. It yields the protein CASSSLNQPQHF. The chain employs TRBV7-9 and TRBJ1-5; no clear D. CDR1 and CDR2 from the germline V gene are SEHNR and FQNEAQ (reference sequence). Trimming cost V 4 bases and J 4 bases, with 5 bases left between them. The CDR3 sequence is 12 residues long.

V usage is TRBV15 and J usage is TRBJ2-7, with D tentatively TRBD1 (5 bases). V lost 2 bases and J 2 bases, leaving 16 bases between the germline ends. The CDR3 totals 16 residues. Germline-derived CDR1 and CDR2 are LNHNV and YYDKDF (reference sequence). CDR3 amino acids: CATSRSPDRRTYEQYF. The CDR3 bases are TGTGCCACCAGCAGATCCCCCGACAGAAGAACCTACGAGCAGTACTTC.

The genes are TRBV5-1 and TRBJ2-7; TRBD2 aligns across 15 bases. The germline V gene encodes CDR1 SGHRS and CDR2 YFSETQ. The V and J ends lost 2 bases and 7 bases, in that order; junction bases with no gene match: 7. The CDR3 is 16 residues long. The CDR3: CASSFRTSGRAREQYF. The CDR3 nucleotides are TGCGCCAGCAGCTTCCGGACTAGCGGGAGGGCGCGGGAGCAGTACTTC.

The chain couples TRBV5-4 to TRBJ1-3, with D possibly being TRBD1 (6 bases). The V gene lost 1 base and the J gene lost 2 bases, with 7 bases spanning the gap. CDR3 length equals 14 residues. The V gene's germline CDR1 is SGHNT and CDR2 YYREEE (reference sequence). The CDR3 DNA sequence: TGTGCCAGCAGCTTGAAGGGGGCTGGAAACACCATATATTTT. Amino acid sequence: CASSLKGAGNTIYF.

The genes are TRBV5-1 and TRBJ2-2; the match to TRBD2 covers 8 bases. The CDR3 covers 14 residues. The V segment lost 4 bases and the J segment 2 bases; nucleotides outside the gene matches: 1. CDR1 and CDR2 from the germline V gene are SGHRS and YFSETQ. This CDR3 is CASSTSGNTGELFF. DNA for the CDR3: TGCGCCAGCAGCACTAGCGGAAACACCGGGGAGCTGTTTTTT.